These 5 T cell receptor beta chains were sequenced from one sample in a study of regulatory T cells in long-lasting Graves disease. Time point given: persistent/refractory GD, antithyroid drugs over 5 years with positive TRAb. PBMCs provided the RNA from which the TCR library was made. For TCR beta, libraries came from iRepertoire HTBI primers and Arm-PCR of CDR3 regions. Each CDR3 protein gets one entry after TCRdb re-called the multiplex PCR reads with MiXCR. The sample has 400,000 to 450,000 distinct CDR3 sequences; about a quarter are singletons. Sequenced here: peripheral blood mononuclear cells (PBMCs), sampled when the disease was refractory, from a patient treated with antithyroid drugs. Receptors were obtained from a female donor with Graves disease.

The rearrangement uses TRBV7-2 and TRBJ2-7; tentative D call: TRBD2 (5 bases). Germline values: CDR1 SGHTA, CDR2 FQGNSA. Trimming removed 5 bases from V and 3 bases from J, with 11 bases in between. The CDR3 covers 13 residues. The CDR3 reads CASSLGVHYEQYF. The CDR3 nucleotides are TGTGCCAGCAGCCTCGGGGTTCACTACGAGCAGTACTTC.

The rearrangement joins TRBV19 to TRBJ2-7; D is possibly TRBD2 (5 bases). The CDR3 is 15 amino acids. Germline loops: CDR1 LNHDA, CDR2 SQIVND (reference sequence). V was pared by 4 bases and J by 4 bases, with 17 bases between. The CDR3 loop reads CASSTTGDLIYEQYF. The CDR3 nucleotides read TGTGCCAGTAGTACGACCGGGGATCTGATATACGAGCAGTACTTC.

This clonotype occurred a few times. V is TRBV18 and J is TRBJ2-5, with 8 bases identical to TRBD2. Germline V CDR1 and CDR2: KGHSH, LQKENI. The CDR3 spans 17 residues. V was pared by 0 bases and J by 5 bases, with 11 bases of the junction left unmatched. The CDR3 sequence is CASSPPVPGGPGETQYF. As DNA, the CDR3 is TGTGCCAGCTCACCACCGGTGCCGGGAGGGCCGGGGGAGACCCAGTACTTC.

The sample holds many counts of this clonotype. The chain combines TRBV3-1 with TRBJ2-7; tentatively, D is TRBD1 or TRBD2 (5 bases each). CDR3 length: 15 amino acids. Germline assignment: CDR1 LGHDT and CDR2 YNNKEL (reference sequence). V lost 1 base, J lost 2 bases, and 12 bases lay in between. In nucleotides, the CDR3 is TGTGCCAGCAGCCAAGTCACGGGGCTTGCCTACGAGCAGTACTTC. Residues: CASSQVTGLAYEQYF.

V is TRBV7-2 and J is TRBJ2-7; unclear D gene. This CDR3 is 15 amino acids long. Trimming removed 5 bases from V and 0 bases from J, with 14 bases in between. CDR1 SGHTA and CDR2 FQGNSA come from the germline V gene. The CDR3 spells CASSQSGQDSYEQYF. CDR3 nucleotide sequence: TGTGCCAGCAGCCAATCTGGCCAAGACTCCTACGAGCAGTACTTC.